Following are 12 T cell receptor beta chains from one sample sequenced in a study of T cell repertoires in cytomegalovirus infection. These receptors' antigens are unknown. TCRdb re-called the reads through MiXCR, storing one row per CDR3 protein. The data show roughly 920,000 distinct CDR3 sequences, about a third seen once. The sequenced sample was cultured CD8+ T cells from PBMCs, obtained from culture after CMV antigen stimulation. These receptors all come from a human donor in good health (CMV status not recorded). Some clones in this sample may be carry-over from other donors' samples.

This chain links TRBV12-3 or TRBV12-4 with TRBJ2-1; no firm D call. This CDR3 is 15 amino acids long. With 5 bases removed from V and 4 bases from J, the gap between germline ends came to 15 bases. The CDR3 spells CASSPGWPSYNEQFF. The CDR3 bases are TGTGCCAGCAGTCCCGGGTGGCCATCTTACAATGAGCAGTTCTTC.

The V and J genes are TRBV9 and TRBJ1-2; the match to TRBD1 covers 8 bases. The CDR3 has 15 residues. V was pared by 3 bases and J by 6 bases, with 10 bases of the junction left unmatched. Germline lookup yields CDR1 SGDLS and CDR2 YYNGEE. CDR3 sequence: CASSALDRVGDGYTF. CDR3 in DNA: TGTGCCAGCAGCGCCCTGGACAGGGTCGGGGATGGCTACACCTTC. Combining the CDR3 with reference TRBV9 and TRBJ1-2 gives the whole variable domain DSGVTQTPKHLITATGQRVTLRCSPRSGDLSVYWYQQSLDQGLQFLIQYYNGEERAKGNILERFSAQQFPDLHSELNLSSLELGDSALYFCASSALDRVGDGYTFGSGTRLTVV.

This sequence joins TRBV5-6 and TRBJ1-2; 7 positions match TRBD1. The CDR3 has 14 residues. The germline V gene has CDR1 SGHDT and CDR2 YYEEEE. V lost 6 bases to trimming and J lost 0 bases; unmatched junction nucleotides: 5. CDR3 residues: CASTTDRTNYGYTF. The CDR3 DNA reads TGTGCCAGCACCACGGACAGGACTAACTATGGCTACACCTTC.

This chain connects TRBV2 to TRBJ2-7, with D unclear. The CDR3 is 14 amino acids. V lost 0 bases to trimming and J lost 6 bases, with 12 bases between them. The germline V gene encodes CDR1 SNHLY and CDR2 FYNNEI. CDR3 amino acids: CASSEAVKGPEQYF. Written as DNA, the CDR3 is TGTGCCAGCAGTGAAGCGGTGAAGGGTCCCGAGCAGTACTTC.

This chain connects TRBV6-5 to TRBJ1-1; TRBD1 aligns across 7 bases. The CDR3 has 17 residues. Per germline, CDR1 MNHEY and CDR2 SVGAGI. J was trimmed by 0 bases and V by 5 bases; bases with no gene match: 12. The CDR3 sequence: CASSNRDSAPLNTEAFF. The CDR3 coding sequence is TGTGCCAGCAGTAACCGGGACAGCGCACCCTTGAACACTGAAGCTTTCTTT.

The J gene is TRBJ2-5, the V gene TRBV6-6, with 8 bases lining up with TRBD2. CDR1 is MNHNY, CDR2 SVGAGI, per germline (reference sequence). The J segment lost 2 bases and the V segment lost 2 bases, leaving 4 bases of the junction unmatched. The CDR3 loop spans 15 amino acids. The DNA of the CDR3 is TGTGCCAGCAGTTACGCGGTAGCGGGACAAGAGACCCAGTACTTC. Protein: CASSYAVAGQETQYF.

This clonotype has more than one count but fewer than ten. The V gene is TRBV12-3 or TRBV12-4, the J gene TRBJ2-7; maybe TRBD1 (5 bases). Trimming removed 1 base from V and 3 bases from J, with 13 bases in between. The CDR3 extends over 15 amino acids. CDR3 in amino acids: CASSLGPGPHYEQYF. CDR3 nucleotide sequence: TGTGCCAGCAGTTTAGGCCCAGGGCCCCACTACGAGCAGTACTTC.

Only a few counts were recorded for this clonotype. The final CDR3 position lacks the conserved phenylalanine or tryptophan, pointing to a likely read error. The V gene is TRBV28, the J gene TRBJ2-2, with 9 nucleotides matching TRBD2. The CDR3 totals 15 residues. Germline loops: CDR1 MDHEN, CDR2 SYDVKM. The junction had 3 bases not matched to a gene; V was cut back by 3 bases and J by 4 bases. DNA of the CDR3: TGTGCCAGCAGTTTCCTAGCGGGGTTCACCGGGGAGCTGTTTCTT. It codes for CASSFLAGFTGELFL.

This clonotype was detected a few times. The chain is built from TRBV29-1 and TRBJ2-1; TRBD1 or TRBD2 may be the D gene (6 bases each). The CDR3 runs 14 residues. Trimming stripped 6 bases from V and 4 bases from J, with 16 bases between. CDR1 and CDR2 from the germline V gene are SQVTM and ANQGSEA. The CDR3 DNA reads TGCAGCGTCCCGCGGGACACAGAATACAATGAGCAGTTCTTC. Encoded protein: CSVPRDTEYNEQFF.

This chain joins TRBV11-2 and TRBJ2-7; 9 positions match TRBD1. The CDR3 sequence is 15 residues long. Germline CDR1 SGHAT, CDR2 FQNNGV. V gave up 0 bases and J gave up 2 bases; unmatched junction bases: 2. CDR3 DNA: TGTGCCAGCAGCTTAGAGGGGACAGGGCCCTACGAGCAGTACTTC. This codes for CASSLEGTGPYEQYF.

A few counts support this clonotype. V is TRBV6-1 and J is TRBJ1-5, with D maybe TRBD1 (5 bases). Germline values: CDR1 MNHNS, CDR2 SASEGT. This CDR3 region has 13 residues. V was clipped by 2 bases and J by 7 bases, with 9 bases between them. The CDR3 spells CASSEKRDQPQHF. CDR3 DNA: TGTGCCAGCAGTGAAAAAAGGGACCAGCCCCAGCATTTT.

This clonotype was seen a handful of times. V usage is TRBV7-6 and J usage is TRBJ1-5; 8 bases agree with TRBD1. Germline-derived CDR1 and CDR2 are SGHVS and FNYEAQ. The CDR3 length is 17 residues. J gave up 1 base and V 1 base, and 6 bases lay outside the gene matches. The CDR3 is CASSLETGVWSNQPQHF. DNA of the CDR3: TGTGCCAGCAGCTTAGAGACAGGGGTTTGGAGCAATCAGCCCCAGCATTTT.